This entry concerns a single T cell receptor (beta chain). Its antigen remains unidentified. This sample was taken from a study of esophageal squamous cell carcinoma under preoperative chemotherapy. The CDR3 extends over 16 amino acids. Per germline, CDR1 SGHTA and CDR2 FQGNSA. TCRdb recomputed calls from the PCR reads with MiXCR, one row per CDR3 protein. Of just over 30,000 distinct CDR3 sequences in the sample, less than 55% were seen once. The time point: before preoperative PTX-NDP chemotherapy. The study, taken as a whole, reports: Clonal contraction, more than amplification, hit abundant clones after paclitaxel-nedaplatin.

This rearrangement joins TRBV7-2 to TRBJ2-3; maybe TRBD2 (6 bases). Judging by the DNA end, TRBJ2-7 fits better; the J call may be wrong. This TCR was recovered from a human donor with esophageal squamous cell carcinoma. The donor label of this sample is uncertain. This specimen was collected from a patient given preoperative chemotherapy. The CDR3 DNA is TGTGCCAGCAGCCCACCGGGAGTGAGAGCCAAAGATATGCAGTACTTC. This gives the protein CASSPPGVRAKDMQYF.